This T cell receptor beta chain was observed in a study of blood T cells in healthy people across ages. PCR was performed a second time for roughly 7 to 11 cycles using a sample-barcoded 5' primer and a J-beta primer mix. Via MiXCR, TCRdb re-called the 5' RACE reads, giving one row per CDR3 protein. The sample has over 1,300,000 distinct CDR3 sequences, roughly 59% seen once. The J segment lost 6 bases and the V segment lost 6 bases, leaving 12 bases of the junction unmatched. The CDR3 is 15 residues long. This chain connects TRBV12-3 or TRBV12-4 to TRBJ1-2, with 8 bases matching TRBD1. The source material was blood. This receptor was taken from a man between 18 and 29 years old in good health. CDR3 sequence reads: CASSHSDTGGDGYTF. In DNA form, the CDR3 reads TGTGCCAGCAGCCACTCGGACACAGGGGGTGATGGCTACACCTTC.